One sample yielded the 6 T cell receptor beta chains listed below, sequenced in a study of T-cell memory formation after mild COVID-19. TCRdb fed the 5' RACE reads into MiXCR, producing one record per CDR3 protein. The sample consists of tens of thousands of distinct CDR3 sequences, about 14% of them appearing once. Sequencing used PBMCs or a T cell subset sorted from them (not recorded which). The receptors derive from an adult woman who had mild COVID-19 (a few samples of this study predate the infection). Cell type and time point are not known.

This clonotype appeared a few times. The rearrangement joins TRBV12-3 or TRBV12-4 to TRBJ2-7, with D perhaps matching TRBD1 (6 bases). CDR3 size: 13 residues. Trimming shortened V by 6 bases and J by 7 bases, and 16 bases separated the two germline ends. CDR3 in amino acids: CASSAPGAREQYF. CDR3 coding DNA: TGTGCCAGCAGCGCCCCAGGGGCTCGGGAGCAGTACTTC.

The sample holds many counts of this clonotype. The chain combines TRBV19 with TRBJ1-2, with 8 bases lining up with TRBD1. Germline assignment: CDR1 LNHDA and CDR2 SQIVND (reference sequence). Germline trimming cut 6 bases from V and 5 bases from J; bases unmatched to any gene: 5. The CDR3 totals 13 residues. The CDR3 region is CASRPGGSYGYTF. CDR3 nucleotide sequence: TGTGCCAGTAGACCAGGGGGCTCATATGGCTACACCTTC.

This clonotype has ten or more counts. Written as DNA, the CDR3 is TGTGCCAGCAGGGGGGGTACCGGGGAGCTGTTTTTT. Its protein product is CASRGGTGELFF. The genes are TRBV12-3 or TRBV12-4 and TRBJ2-2, with D perhaps TRBD2 (6 bases). Between the trimmed V and J ends, which lost 6 bases and 5 bases, there was a span of 7 bases. The CDR3 is made up of 12 amino acids.

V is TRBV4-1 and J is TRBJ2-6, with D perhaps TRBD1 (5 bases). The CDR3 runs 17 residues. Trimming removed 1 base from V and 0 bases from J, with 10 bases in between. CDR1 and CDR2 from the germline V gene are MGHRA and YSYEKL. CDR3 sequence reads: CASSQGGTHSGANVLTF. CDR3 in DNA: TGCGCCAGCAGCCAAGGGGGCACACACTCTGGGGCCAACGTCCTGACTTTC.

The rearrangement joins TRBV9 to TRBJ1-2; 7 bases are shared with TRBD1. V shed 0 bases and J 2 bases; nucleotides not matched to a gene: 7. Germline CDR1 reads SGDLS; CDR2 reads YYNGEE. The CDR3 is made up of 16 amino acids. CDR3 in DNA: TGTGCCAGCAGCGTAGGGTTTCAGGGGGAGAACTATGGCTACACCTTC. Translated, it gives CASSVGFQGENYGYTF.

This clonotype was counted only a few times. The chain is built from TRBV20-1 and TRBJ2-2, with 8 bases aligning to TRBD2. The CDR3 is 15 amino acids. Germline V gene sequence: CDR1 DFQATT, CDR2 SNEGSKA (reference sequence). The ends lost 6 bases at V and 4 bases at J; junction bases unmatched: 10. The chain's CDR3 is CSAPFIAGGTGELFF. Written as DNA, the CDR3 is TGCAGTGCCCCTTTTATCGCGGGGGGCACCGGGGAGCTGTTTTTT.